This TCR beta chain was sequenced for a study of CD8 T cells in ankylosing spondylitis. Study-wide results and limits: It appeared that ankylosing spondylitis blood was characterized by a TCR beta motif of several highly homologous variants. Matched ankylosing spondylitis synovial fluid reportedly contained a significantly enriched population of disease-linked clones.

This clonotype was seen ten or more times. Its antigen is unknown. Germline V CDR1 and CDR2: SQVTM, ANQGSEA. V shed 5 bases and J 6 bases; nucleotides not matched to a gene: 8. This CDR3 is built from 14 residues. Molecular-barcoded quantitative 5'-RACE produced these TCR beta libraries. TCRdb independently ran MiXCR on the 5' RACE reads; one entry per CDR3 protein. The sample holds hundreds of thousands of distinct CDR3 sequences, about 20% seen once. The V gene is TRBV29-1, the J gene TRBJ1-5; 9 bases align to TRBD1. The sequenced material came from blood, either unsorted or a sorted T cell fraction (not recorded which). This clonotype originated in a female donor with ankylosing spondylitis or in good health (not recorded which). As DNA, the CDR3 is TGCAGCGTTATGACAGGGGGATTGTCTCAGCCCCAGCATTTT. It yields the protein CSVMTGGLSQPQHF.